This T cell receptor beta chain derives from a study of T cell repertoires in cytomegalovirus infection. Study-level information: Recently identified HLA-C-restricted CMV epitopes were used, and well-studied HLA-B-restricted CMV epitopes were used as well. Evidence of both CMV infection and a matching HLA type came from public TCR beta signatures.

Per germline, CDR1 MRHNA and CDR2 SNTAGT. The CDR3 spans 12 residues. With 8 bases removed from V and 0 bases from J, the gap between germline ends came to 5 bases. TCRdb reanalysed the reads using MiXCR and keeps one entry per CDR3 protein. The sample holds tens of thousands of distinct CDR3 sequences, more than 20% seen once. Study findings and constraints: Identification of carriers of CMV plus the relevant HLA was performed using cumulative public TCR beta family frequency. HLA-C-restricted CMV clonotypes gave the most frequent clonotype in two of eight donors.

This clonotype was seen a handful of times. Antigen specificity is unknown. The chain couples TRBV6-4 to TRBJ1-5; D not certain. This clonotype originated in a human donor in good health (CMV status not recorded). Some clones in this sample may be carry-over from other donors' samples. The sequences come from CD8+ T cells from cultured PBMCs, collected from culture after CMV antigen stimulation. The CDR3 spells CASGNSNQPQHF. The CDR3 DNA reads TGTGCCAGCGGAAATAGCAATCAGCCCCAGCATTTT.